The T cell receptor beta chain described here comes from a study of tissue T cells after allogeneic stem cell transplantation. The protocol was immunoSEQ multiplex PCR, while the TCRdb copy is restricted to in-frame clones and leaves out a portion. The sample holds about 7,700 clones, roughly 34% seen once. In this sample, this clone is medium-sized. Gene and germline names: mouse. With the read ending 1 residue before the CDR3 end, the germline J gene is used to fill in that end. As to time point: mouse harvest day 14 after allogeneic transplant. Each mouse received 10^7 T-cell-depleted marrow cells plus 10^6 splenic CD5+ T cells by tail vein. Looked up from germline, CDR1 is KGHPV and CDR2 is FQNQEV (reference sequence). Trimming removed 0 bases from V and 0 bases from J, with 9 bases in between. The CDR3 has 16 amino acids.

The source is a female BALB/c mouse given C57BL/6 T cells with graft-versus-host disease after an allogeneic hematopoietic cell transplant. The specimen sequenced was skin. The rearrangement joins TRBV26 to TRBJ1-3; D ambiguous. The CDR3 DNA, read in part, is TGTGCCAGCAGTCTGTCGCCCAGCTTTTCTGGAAATACGCTCTAT. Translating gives CASSLSPSFSGNTLY. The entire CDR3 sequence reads CASSLSPSFSGNTLYF.